Each of the 6 T cell receptor beta chains below was sequenced from the same sample in a study of OX40 agonist ivuxolimab in advanced cancers. Sequencing used immunoSEQ multiplex PCR; TCRdb keeps in-frame clones, though not all of them. The top ten clones hold roughly 1.5% of a sample with 98,000 or so clones, roughly 80% of them seen once. The source material was CD4+ or CD8+ T cells sorted from blood, sampled in a trial of the OX40 agonist ivuxolimab. These receptors all stem from an adult with an advanced solid tumor such as melanoma, head and neck, liver or kidney cancer.

This chain connects TRBV12-5 to TRBJ2-3; no definite D call. CDR1 and CDR2 from the germline V gene are LGHNT and FRNRAP. CDR3 size: 11 residues. Trimming removed 4 bases from V and 3 bases from J, with 2 bases in between. The CDR3 spells CASGSTDTQYF. The DNA for the CDR3 is TGTGCTAGTGGTTCTACAGATACGCAGTATTTT.

The rearrangement joins TRBV29-1 to TRBJ2-5; D is ambiguous. There are 12 residues in the CDR3. Germline CDR1 reads SQVTM; CDR2 reads ANQGSEA. Trimming left V 6 bases short and J 2 bases short, with 10 bases between. The CDR3 reads CSVASSQETQYF. DNA of the CDR3: TGCAGCGTCGCCTCCTCTCAAGAGACCCAGTACTTC.

V gene TRBV7-2 combines with J gene TRBJ2-7, with TRBD1 matching 9 bases. Trimming took 3 bases from V and 7 from J; bases not matched to a gene: 7. Germline V gene lookup returns CDR1 SGHTA and CDR2 FQGNSA. The CDR3 loop spans 14 amino acids. CDR3 sequence (DNA): TGTGCCAGCAGCTTCTTACAGGGGGCTGGAGAGCAGTACTTC. Residues: CASSFLQGAGEQYF.

The chain employs TRBV4-3 and TRBJ2-2, with no clear D. The CDR3 contains 17 residues. Germline V lookup: CDR1 LGHNA, CDR2 YSLEER. V was clipped by 0 bases and J by 2 bases, with 13 bases between them. CDR3 DNA: TGCGCCAGCAGCCAAGAACCCAACTTACTCAACACCGGGGAGCTGTTTTTT. Protein sequence: CASSQEPNLLNTGELFF.

The rearrangement joins TRBV18 to TRBJ2-7; possible D gene TRBD1, 6 bases. The CDR3 has 14 residues. Per germline, CDR1 KGHSH and CDR2 LQKENI. V was clipped by 3 bases and J by 2 bases, with 11 bases between them. The CDR3 is CASSPPTGTYEQYF. As DNA, the CDR3 is TGTGCCAGCTCACCCCCGACAGGAACCTACGAGCAGTACTTC.

This clone has only one observation. This chain links TRBV7-3 with TRBJ2-1; 10 bases are a match to TRBD1. In germline, CDR1 is SGHTA, CDR2 FQGTGA. With 6 bases clipped from V and 7 bases from J, the junction kept 9 bases outside the gene matches. CDR3 length: 15 amino acids. This CDR3 is CASSPRQGAVNEQFF. The CDR3 nucleotides are TGTGCCAGCAGTCCTCGACAGGGGGCGGTTAATGAGCAGTTCTTC.